These 29 T cell receptor beta chains originate from one sample sequenced in a study of PD-L1 blockade in urothelial cancer. Method: immunoSEQ multiplex PCR; TCRdb's copy keeps in-frame clones and lacks some. This sample has about 26,000 clones, with roughly 90% found just once. The sequenced sample was PBMCs, obtained around atezolizumab (anti-PD-L1) treatment. The receptors were gathered from a man between 60 and 70 years old with urothelial cancer.

The chain recombines TRBV5-1 with TRBJ2-2; TRBD1 matches at 9 bases. J was trimmed by 5 bases and V by 4 bases; bases with no gene match: 9. Germline values: CDR1 SGHRS, CDR2 YFSETQ. The CDR3 contains 16 residues. The CDR3 nucleotides are TGCGCCAGCAGCCTGGGACAGGGTGTATTAACCGGGGAGCTGTTTTTT. Its translation is CASSLGQGVLTGELFF. The full variable domain, in which reference TRBV5-1 and TRBJ2-2 provide the parts outside the CDR3, is KAGVTQTPRYLIKTRGQQVTLSCSPISGHRSVSWYQQTPGQGLQFLFEYFSETQRNKGNFPGRFSGRQFSNSRSEMNVSTLELGDSALYLCASSLGQGVLTGELFFGEGSRLTVL.

The V gene is TRBV5-6, the J gene TRBJ2-5; no reliable D call. The CDR3 extends over 13 amino acids. The V end lost 2 bases, the J end lost 2 bases, and 7 bases lay between the germline ends. CDR1 is SGHDT and CDR2 is YYEEEE in the germline V gene. The CDR3 DNA is TGTGCCAGCAGCTTACTTTTGCAAGAGACCCAGTACTTC. Protein: CASSLLLQETQYF.

This rearrangement joins TRBV6-6 to TRBJ2-2, with TRBD2 matching 11 bases. V was clipped by 2 bases and J by 8 bases; unmatched bases: 4. CDR3 length equals 15 residues. The germline V gene has CDR1 MNHNY and CDR2 SVGAGI (reference sequence). The DNA for the CDR3 is TGTGCCAGCAGTTACGGTAGCGGGGGGGCAGGGGAGCTGTTTTTT. Encoded protein: CASSYGSGGAGELFF.

The J gene is TRBJ2-7, the V gene TRBV4-1; D is unresolved. The CDR3 is 14 amino acids. Germline V gene data show CDR1 as MGHRA and CDR2 as YSYEKL. V was cut by 0 bases and J by 0 bases, with 6 bases left in between. CDR3 bases: TGCGCCAGCAGCCAAGAGTTCAGCTCCTACGAGCAGTACTTC. Translation gives CASSQEFSSYEQYF.

V and J are TRBV5-1 and TRBJ2-5, with a possible D match to TRBD2 (6 bases). This CDR3 region has 14 residues. V lost 10 bases to trimming and J lost 1 base, with 17 bases between them. CDR1 and CDR2 (germline): SGHRS, YFSETQ. Here the CDR3 reads CAGRRDSVQETQYF. CDR3 nucleotides: TGCGCCGGGAGGCGAGACAGTGTCCAAGAGACCCAGTACTTC.

The genes are TRBV2 and TRBJ2-2; D is possibly TRBD1 (5 bases). Trimming removed 3 bases from V and 6 bases from J, with 14 bases in between. CDR3 length: 15 amino acids. Germline assignment: CDR1 SNHLY and CDR2 FYNNEI. The CDR3 sequence is CASSEDKGGPGELFF. CDR3 coding DNA: TGTGCCAGCAGTGAGGACAAGGGTGGGCCCGGGGAGCTGTTTTTT.

The rearrangement joins TRBV10-2 to TRBJ2-2, with TRBD2 as a possible D gene (6 bases). The CDR3 consists of 14 residues. Trimming stripped 3 bases from V and 7 bases from J, with 12 bases between. CDR1 and CDR2 from the germline V gene are WSHSY and SAAADI. For the CDR3, the DNA is TGCGCCAGCAGTGATATGGGGGGTAGCGGGGAGCTGTTTTTT. Its translation is CASSDMGGSGELFF.

This clone appeared a few times. V usage is TRBV7-6 and J usage is TRBJ2-1, with 8 bases aligning to TRBD1. Germline loops: CDR1 SGHVS, CDR2 FNYEAQ. There are 14 residues in the CDR3. V lost 4 bases to trimming and J lost 4 bases; unmatched junction nucleotides: 3. CDR3 loop: CASSWGTGYNEQFF. The CDR3 DNA reads TGTGCCAGCAGCTGGGGGACAGGATACAATGAGCAGTTCTTC.

With respect to this clone: The junction does not match germline at one end; this may be a read error. This chain uses TRBV7-2 with TRBJ2-5, with 7 bases fitting TRBD1. In germline, CDR1 is SGHTA, CDR2 FQGNSA. This CDR3 has 14 amino acids. The CDR3 is CASTLRGQAGTQYF. The DNA of the CDR3 is TGTGCCAGCACCTTAAGGGGGCAGGCAGGGACCCAGTACTTC. The variable domain in full, with the rest retrieved from reference TRBV7-2 and TRBJ2-5, is GAGVSQSPSNKVTEKGKDVELRCDPISGHTALYWYRQSLGQGLEFLIYFQGNSAPDKSGLPSDRFSAERTGGSVSTLTIQRTQQEDSAVYLCASTLRGQAGTQYFGPGTRLLVL.

This clone is a singleton in its sample. This chain uses TRBV19 with TRBJ1-5, with TRBD1 matching 11 bases. CDR1 is LNHDA, CDR2 SQIVND, per germline (reference sequence). V lost 9 bases to trimming and J lost 7 bases; unmatched junction nucleotides: 8. The CDR3 has 14 residues. CDR3 DNA sequence: TGTGCCAGCGAAGGACAGGGGGCACAACAGCCCCAGCATTTT. This gives the protein CASEGQGAQQPQHF.

This clone was seen only once. The chain joins TRBV6-6 to TRBJ2-2, with 8 bases lining up with TRBD1. J gave up 7 bases and V 6 bases, and 10 bases lay outside the gene matches. The CDR3 consists of 15 residues. The germline V gene has CDR1 MNHNY and CDR2 SVGAGI (reference sequence). CDR3 residues: CASSLQGVGVGELFF. The DNA of the CDR3 is TGTGCCAGCAGCCTACAGGGGGTGGGGGTCGGGGAGCTGTTTTTT.

This chain links TRBV30 with TRBJ1-6; tentatively, D is TRBD1 (5 bases). The CDR3 spans 12 residues. V was shortened by 6 bases and J by 9 bases, with 12 bases between the two germline ends. CDR1 is GTSNPN and CDR2 is SVGIG in the germline V gene (reference sequence). The CDR3 region has the DNA TGTGCCTGTATCTCAGGGCTTTCACCCCTCCACTTT. Translation gives CACISGLSPLHF.

The rearrangement links TRBV11-2 to TRBJ1-1, with TRBD1 matching 9 bases. This CDR3 spans 14 amino acids. Germline V gene lookup returns CDR1 SGHAT and CDR2 FQNNGV. Trimming cost V 3 bases and J 2 bases; bases outside gene matches: 1. CDR3 sequence reads: CASSLGQGNTEAFF. Here the CDR3 DNA reads TGTGCCAGCAGCTTGGGACAGGGAAACACTGAAGCTTTCTTT.

This rearrangement joins TRBV5-1 to TRBJ2-1; 12 positions agree with TRBD1. The V gene end was trimmed by 4 bases and the J gene end by 7 bases; junction bases not matched to a gene: 6. The CDR3 is 15 residues long. Looked up from germline, CDR1 is SGHRS and CDR2 is YFSETQ. The CDR3 protein is CASSTGTGGYNEQFF. CDR3 DNA: TGCGCCAGCAGCACCGGGACAGGGGGCTATAATGAGCAGTTCTTC. Looking up the rest from reference TRBV5-1 and TRBJ2-1 gives the full variable domain: KAGVTQTPRYLIKTRGQQVTLSCSPISGHRSVSWYQQTPGQGLQFLFEYFSETQRNKGNFPGRFSGRQFSNSRSEMNVSTLELGDSALYLCASSTGTGGYNEQFFGPGTRLTVL.

The CDR3 protein is CASSSARGPYEQYF. Written as DNA, the CDR3 is TGTGCCAGCAGCTCAGCCAGGGGGCCCTACGAGCAGTACTTC. V and J are TRBV7-9 and TRBJ2-7, with 8 bases that match TRBD1. V was clipped by 4 bases and J by 2 bases; unmatched bases: 4. Germline V gene data show CDR1 as SEHNR and CDR2 as FQNEAQ (reference sequence). The CDR3 contains 14 residues.

The V and J genes are TRBV7-6 and TRBJ2-7; TRBD2 is a possible D gene (6 bases). The germline V gene encodes CDR1 SGHVS and CDR2 FNYEAQ. The length of the CDR3 is 13 residues. V gave up 4 bases and J gave up 3 bases, with 10 bases separating them. CDR3 coding DNA: TGTGCCAGCAGCTCTCGACTAGACTACGAGCAGTACTTC. Residues: CASSSRLDYEQYF.

The rearrangement links TRBV6-1 to TRBJ1-2; D unresolved. This CDR3 is 14 amino acids long. V lost 3 bases to trimming and J lost 4 bases, with 12 bases between them. Germline assignment: CDR1 MNHNS and CDR2 SASEGT. CDR3: CASSDTVGVYGYTF. CDR3 DNA: TGTGCCAGCAGTGACACGGTTGGAGTCTATGGCTACACCTTC.

The rearrangement links TRBV6-4 to TRBJ1-1, with 9 bases identical to TRBD1. Germline V gene data show CDR1 as MRHNA and CDR2 as SNTAGT. V lost 6 bases and J lost 6; bases outside the gene matches: 8. The CDR3 consists of 14 residues. In DNA form, the CDR3 reads TGTGCCAGCAGAAAGGACAGGGGAGTATCTGAAGCTTTCTTT. Its protein product is CASRKDRGVSEAFF.

The genes are TRBV11-3 and TRBJ1-1, with 10 bases that match TRBD1. The CDR3 has 13 residues. Trimming took 4 bases from V and 8 from J; bases not matched to a gene: 4. The germline V gene has CDR1 SGHNT and CDR2 YENEEA. This CDR3 is CASSSLTGGEAFF. CDR3 sequence (DNA): TGTGCCAGCAGCTCCTTGACAGGGGGCGAAGCTTTCTTT.

This clone occurred a few times. V is TRBV30 and J is TRBJ1-6; D unclear. Looked up from germline, CDR1 is GTSNPN and CDR2 is SVGIG (reference sequence). The V end was cut by 6 bases, the J end by 3 bases, with 6 bases between. The CDR3 consists of 12 residues. The CDR3 loop is CACSSYNSPLHF. CDR3 DNA sequence: TGTGCCTGTTCCAGCTATAATTCACCCCTCCACTTT.

The chain recombines TRBV2 with TRBJ2-3, with TRBD2 matching over 15 bases. The CDR3 length is 17 residues. Germline V CDR1 and CDR2: SNHLY, FYNNEI. V shed 6 bases and J 5 bases; nucleotides not matched to a gene: 9. Written as DNA, the CDR3 is TGTGCCAGCAGGGGACTAGCGGGAGGCGTCAGGGTAGATACGCAGTATTTT. Amino acids: CASRGLAGGVRVDTQYF.

The chain has TRBV9 and TRBJ2-1; TRBD1 might be the D (5 bases). The V end lost 4 bases, the J end lost 0 bases, and 17 bases lay between the germline ends. The CDR3 spans 17 residues. Germline loops: CDR1 SGDLS, CDR2 YYNGEE. This chain's CDR3 is CASSPVWGPSSYNEQFF. In nucleotides, the CDR3 is TGTGCCAGCAGCCCAGTCTGGGGCCCTAGCTCCTACAATGAGCAGTTCTTC.

V and J are TRBV5-1 and TRBJ2-6; D perhaps matches TRBD1 (6 bases). The CDR3 is made up of 16 amino acids. Trimming removed 4 bases at V and 0 bases at J, with 11 bases between. Germline values: CDR1 SGHRS, CDR2 YFSETQ. The CDR3 DNA follows: TGCGCCAGCAGCGAGGGACATAACTCTGGGGCCAACGTCCTGACTTTC. Translated, it gives CASSEGHNSGANVLTF.

The V call is TRBV30, the J call TRBJ1-2; TRBD1 aligns across 8 bases. The CDR3 is 12 residues long. CDR1 and CDR2 from the germline V gene are GTSNPN and SVGIG (reference sequence). With 8 bases clipped from V and 8 bases from J, the junction kept 10 bases outside the gene matches. The CDR3 is CARFQGAGGYTF. The CDR3 DNA is TGTGCCAGATTCCAGGGGGCGGGAGGCTACACCTTC.

This clone was seen just once. The J gene is TRBJ2-1, the V gene TRBV29-1; D possibly corresponds to TRBD2 (5 bases). This CDR3 contains 14 residues. Trimming removed 7 bases at V and 3 bases at J, with 16 bases between. Germline V gene sequence: CDR1 SQVTM, CDR2 ANQGSEA. The CDR3 nucleotides read TGCAGCGCCCGCCAGCTAGCAGACTACAATGAGCAGTTCTTC. It translates to CSARQLADYNEQFF.

This chain joins TRBV5-1 and TRBJ2-7, with 9 bases fitting TRBD2. CDR1 and CDR2 from the germline V gene are SGHRS and YFSETQ. J gave up 5 bases and V 4 bases, and 7 bases lay outside the gene matches. This CDR3 has 14 amino acids. The CDR3 DNA is TGCGCCAGCAGCGATCCGCGGGAGGGCAACGAGCAGTACTTC. Translated, it gives CASSDPREGNEQYF. The full variable domain, its missing parts supplied by reference TRBV5-1 and TRBJ2-7, is KAGVTQTPRYLIKTRGQQVTLSCSPISGHRSVSWYQQTPGQGLQFLFEYFSETQRNKGNFPGRFSGRQFSNSRSEMNVSTLELGDSALYLCASSDPREGNEQYFGPGTRLTVT.

The chain is built from TRBV7-2 and TRBJ1-2, with 10 nucleotides matching TRBD1. V trimming: 1 base; J trimming: 4 bases; junction bases outside the gene matches: 3. The CDR3 is made up of 15 amino acids. Per germline, CDR1 SGHTA and CDR2 FQGNSA. The CDR3 region has the DNA TGTGCCAGCAGCTTAGGACAGGGGGCCCCCTATGGCTACACCTTC. Protein: CASSLGQGAPYGYTF.

This clone appeared once. This chain connects TRBV11-1 to TRBJ2-7, with 7 bases lining up with TRBD1. The V and J ends lost 5 bases and 1 base, in that order; junction bases with no gene match: 8. In germline, CDR1 is SGHAT, CDR2 FQDESV (reference sequence). This CDR3 region has 15 residues. CDR3 protein: CASSRPGQLSYEQYF. The CDR3 DNA reads TGTGCCAGCAGCCGCCCGGGACAGTTATCCTACGAGCAGTACTTC.

V and J are TRBV5-6 and TRBJ1-2; 9 bases match TRBD1. The CDR3 sequence is 13 residues long. The germline CDR1 and CDR2 sequences are SGHDT and YYEEEE. Trimming took 6 bases from V and 5 from J; bases not matched to a gene: 5. This CDR3 reads CASIGQGLYGYTF. The DNA of the CDR3 is TGTGCCAGCATCGGACAGGGGTTATATGGCTACACCTTC.